Below are 28 T cell receptor beta chains sequenced from a single sample in a study of blood T cell repertoires in COVID-19. Sequencing was performed with immunoSEQ multiplex PCR; in TCRdb, only in-frame clones are kept and a portion is missing. The data show under 300,000 clones, around nine tenths seen once. The sample comprised peripheral blood. The receptors derive from a woman aged 40 to 50 who had recovered from COVID-19.

V gene TRBV24-1 combines with J gene TRBJ2-1, with 15 bases that match TRBD2. In germline, CDR1 is KGHDR, CDR2 SFDVKD. Trimming at V came to 2 bases and at J to 0 bases, leaving 7 bases not matched to a gene. CDR3 length: 20 amino acids. CDR3 amino acids: CATSDSTGTSGGSSYNEQFF. The CDR3 nucleotides are TGTGCCACCAGTGATTCTACCGGGACTAGCGGGGGGAGCTCCTACAATGAGCAGTTCTTC.

This rearrangement joins TRBV10-3 to TRBJ2-1, with TRBD1 as a possible D gene (5 bases). The germline gives CDR1 ENHRY, CDR2 SYGVKD. The V end lost 3 bases, the J end lost 7 bases, and 13 bases lay between the germline ends. The CDR3 has 14 residues. The CDR3: CAISESLGDNEQFF. The CDR3 nucleotides read TGTGCCATCAGTGAATCTTTAGGGGATAATGAGCAGTTCTTC.

The genes are TRBV27 and TRBJ1-5; no definite D call. Germline CDR1 is MNHEY and CDR2 is SMNVEV (reference sequence). The CDR3 has 15 amino acids. The V end was cut by 0 bases, the J end by 6 bases, with 12 bases between. The CDR3, as DNA: TGTGCCAGCAGTTTATCTTCCCTAAGTAGTCAGCCCCAGCATTTT. Amino acid sequence: CASSLSSLSSQPQHF.

The rearrangement links TRBV4-1 to TRBJ2-2, with TRBD2 identical over 8 bases. This CDR3 has 17 residues. The ends lost 3 bases at V and 4 bases at J; junction bases unmatched: 10. Germline values: CDR1 MGHRA, CDR2 YSYEKL. CDR3 amino acids: CASSHRVSGTGTGELFF. DNA of the CDR3: TGCGCCAGCAGCCATAGGGTTAGCGGGACGGGCACCGGGGAGCTGTTTTTT.

The V gene is TRBV7-2, the J gene TRBJ1-6; a weak D match, TRBD1 (6 bases). There are 16 residues in the CDR3. V lost 5 bases, J lost 10 bases, and 21 bases lay in between. CDR1 is SGHTA, CDR2 FQGNSA, per germline. CDR3 sequence reads: CASSPTGGREGSPLHF. In nucleotides, the CDR3 is TGTGCCAGCAGCCCAACCGGGGGCAGGGAGGGCTCACCCCTCCACTTT.

The rearrangement links TRBV13 to TRBJ2-7; the match to TRBD2 covers 12 bases. This CDR3 has 15 residues. With V trimmed by 2 bases and J by 4 bases, 3 bases remained unmatched. Germline CDR1 and CDR2: PRHDT and FYEKMQ (reference sequence). The CDR3 nucleotides are TGTGCCAGCAGCTTATTCGGACTAGCGGGGTACGAGCAGTACTTC. This translates into CASSLFGLAGYEQYF.

This chain uses TRBV6-4 with TRBJ1-6, with D possibly matching TRBD1 (5 bases). CDR1 and CDR2 (germline): MRHNA, SNTAGT. The ends were cut back, 6 bases at V and 7 bases at J, with 16 bases in the middle. The CDR3 contains 15 residues. This chain's CDR3 is CASSLQGLDNSPLHF. In DNA form, the CDR3 reads TGTGCCAGCAGCCTCCAGGGCTTAGACAATTCACCCCTCCACTTT.

The V call is TRBV3-1 (or the pseudogene TRBV3-2), the J call TRBJ2-5; D may be TRBD1 (5 bases). The CDR3 contains 16 residues. V shed 1 base and J shed 1 base, with 13 bases lying between them. Germline CDR1 is LGHDT and CDR2 is YNNKEL (reference sequence). CDR3 coding DNA: TGTGCCAGCAGCCAAGCCAGGGCCTCCGTCCAAGAGACCCAGTACTTC. Translation: CASSQARASVQETQYF.

The chain links TRBV5-6 to TRBJ1-6; 7 positions match TRBD1. The ends lost 4 bases at V and 7 bases at J; junction bases unmatched: 5. The CDR3 is 14 amino acids. Looked up from germline, CDR1 is SGHDT and CDR2 is YYEEEE. The DNA of the CDR3 is TGTGCCAGCAGCCGACAGGGAGCGAATTCACCCCTCCACTTT. This codes for CASSRQGANSPLHF.

In DNA form, the CDR3 reads TGTGCCAGTAGCTCAAGCCGAGGGACTAGCGGTACCTACGAGCAGTACTTC. It specifies CASSSSRGTSGTYEQYF. The chain couples TRBV19 to TRBJ2-7; 11 bases agree with TRBD2. The junction had 12 bases not matched to a gene; V was cut back by 6 bases and J by 2 bases. This CDR3 is built from 17 residues. Germline CDR1 LNHDA, CDR2 SQIVND (reference sequence).

This chain uses TRBV7-3 with TRBJ2-3, with D possibly matching TRBD1 (6 bases). CDR1 and CDR2 (germline): SGHTA, FQGTGA. V was cut by 5 bases and J by 5 bases, with 20 bases left in between. This CDR3 spans 16 amino acids. The CDR3 here is CASSANRAPEGDTQYF. In DNA form, the CDR3 reads TGTGCCAGCAGCGCCAACAGGGCCCCCGAGGGAGATACGCAGTATTTT.

This clone was seen only a few times. The CDR3 DNA sequence: TGTGCCAGCAGTGAACTAGCGGGAATAGAGCAGTACTTC. Translating gives CASSELAGIEQYF. J is TRBJ2-7 and V is TRBV2, with TRBD2 identical over 9 bases. Germline V gene sequence: CDR1 SNHLY, CDR2 FYNNEI. The CDR3 consists of 13 residues. J was trimmed by 7 bases and V by 2 bases; bases with no gene match: 3.

The chain has TRBV4-3 and TRBJ2-4; 13 bases match TRBD2. J lost 6 bases, V lost 1 base, and 3 bases had no gene match. CDR3 size: 16 residues. The germline gives CDR1 LGHNA, CDR2 YSLEER. Here the CDR3 reads CASSQATSGGANIQYF. Here the CDR3 DNA reads TGCGCCAGCAGCCAAGCCACTAGCGGGGGGGCAAACATTCAGTACTTC.

The chain links TRBV25-1 to TRBJ1-4, with TRBD1 as a possible D gene (5 bases). This CDR3 has 14 amino acids. Germline values: CDR1 MGHDK, CDR2 SYGVNS. V was clipped by 3 bases and J by 7 bases, with 12 bases between them. The CDR3 DNA sequence: TGTGCCAGCAGTGAGTCAGGGTTCGCTGAAAAACTGTTTTTT. Translated: CASSESGFAEKLFF.

V usage is TRBV30 and J usage is TRBJ2-7; the match to TRBD1 covers 7 bases. CDR3 length: 13 amino acids. Unmatched junction bases numbered 7, after V lost 2 bases and J lost 6 bases. Per the germline V gene, CDR1 is GTSNPN and CDR2 is SVGIG (reference sequence). Here the CDR3 reads CAWSRGRGFEQYF. The CDR3, as DNA: TGTGCCTGGAGTAGAGGCAGGGGGTTCGAGCAGTACTTC.

The CDR3 coding sequence is TGTGCCAGCAGCCCCGGGACTGGTGGCTACACCTTC. As protein: CASSPGTGGYTF. This sequence joins TRBV7-9 and TRBJ1-2, with D perhaps matching TRBD1 (5 bases). Trimming left V 5 bases short and J 7 bases short, with 11 bases between. This CDR3 region has 12 residues. Germline CDR1 SEHNR, CDR2 FQNEAQ (reference sequence).

The J gene is TRBJ1-2, the V gene TRBV27, with D possibly being TRBD1 (5 bases). Germline V lookup: CDR1 MNHEY, CDR2 SMNVEV (reference sequence). This CDR3 spans 15 amino acids. Trimming stripped 5 bases from V and 8 bases from J, with 21 bases between. The CDR3 spells CASSAGRAGGIGYTF. The CDR3, as DNA: TGTGCCAGCAGTGCGGGACGGGCAGGAGGAATCGGCTACACCTTC.

The chain recombines TRBV28 with TRBJ1-5; 9 bases are shared with TRBD1. The germline gives CDR1 MDHEN, CDR2 SYDVKM. The CDR3 contains 17 residues. The trim removed 3 bases at V and 7 bases at J, leaving 13 bases unmatched. The chain's CDR3 is CASSFPGQGRARQPQHF. CDR3 in DNA: TGTGCCAGCAGTTTTCCGGGACAGGGTAGGGCGCGACAGCCCCAGCATTTT.

The table lists this clone with a count of one. The chain couples TRBV30 to TRBJ2-7; TRBD2 matches 7 bases. Germline CDR1 and CDR2: GTSNPN and SVGIG (reference sequence). The ends lost 4 bases at V and 7 bases at J; junction bases unmatched: 4. CDR3 length: 11 residues. In nucleotides, the CDR3 is TGTGCCTGGAATGTGGGAGGGGAGCAGTACTTC. It encodes CAWNVGGEQYF.

DNA of the CDR3: TGCAGTGCTAGTGCCGCGGAAAAACTGTTTTTT. Amino acids: CSASAAEKLFF. V gene TRBV20-1 combines with J gene TRBJ1-4; D is uncertain. The V gene lost 3 bases and the J gene lost 8 bases, with 7 bases spanning the gap. From germline, CDR1 is DFQATT and CDR2 SNEGSKA (reference sequence). The CDR3 totals 11 residues.

J is TRBJ1-2 and V is TRBV6-2 or TRBV6-3; tentatively, D is TRBD1 (5 bases). V shed 2 bases and J shed 5 bases, with 21 bases lying between them. There are 17 residues in the CDR3. Germline V gene sequence: CDR1 MNHEY, CDR2 SVGEGT. CDR3 sequence reads: CASSYSSAHAGGYGYTF. The CDR3 region has the DNA TGTGCCAGCAGTTACAGTTCCGCGCACGCGGGGGGGTATGGCTACACCTTC.

The chain joins TRBV5-1 to TRBJ1-2; 9 nucleotides agree with TRBD1. This CDR3 contains 14 residues. J lost 4 bases, V lost 0 bases, and 1 base had no gene match. Germline CDR1 SGHRS, CDR2 YFSETQ. CDR3 sequence reads: CASSLVGQGYGYTF. As DNA, the CDR3 is TGCGCCAGCAGCTTGGTGGGACAGGGCTATGGCTACACCTTC.

The gene calls are TRBV5-6 and TRBJ1-4; maybe TRBD1 (5 bases). V was shortened by 0 bases and J by 8 bases, with 11 bases between the two germline ends. Per germline, CDR1 SGHDT and CDR2 YYEEEE. This CDR3 has 14 residues. The CDR3 nucleotides read TGTGCCAGCAGCTTGGGAGGGGCGGGGGAAAAACTGTTTTTT. Translated, it gives CASSLGGAGEKLFF.

The chain carries TRBV19 and TRBJ1-6, with 9 bases fitting TRBD1. The CDR3 is 16 amino acids. Germline lookup yields CDR1 LNHDA and CDR2 SQIVND (reference sequence). V shed 3 bases, J shed 10 bases, and the junction held 10 bases outside the gene matches. The CDR3 region is CASSMKSGTGRSPLHF. CDR3 in DNA: TGTGCCAGTAGTATGAAGTCGGGGACAGGGCGCTCACCCCTCCACTTT.

The chain recombines TRBV11-3 with TRBJ2-5; D is uncertain. V was trimmed by 3 bases and J by 2 bases, leaving 4 bases between them. This CDR3 is built from 12 residues. Germline loops: CDR1 SGHNT, CDR2 YENEEA. This CDR3 is CASSFLQETQYF. CDR3 nucleotides: TGTGCCAGCAGCTTCTTGCAAGAGACCCAGTACTTC.

The chain employs TRBV19 and TRBJ1-5, with TRBD1 identical over 7 bases. CDR3 size: 14 residues. The V and J ends lost 5 bases and 4 bases, in that order; junction bases with no gene match: 5. Germline CDR1 is LNHDA and CDR2 is SQIVND (reference sequence). CDR3 sequence: CASSDRAENQPQHF. CDR3 nucleotides: TGTGCCAGTAGTGACAGGGCTGAAAATCAGCCCCAGCATTTT.

This sequence joins TRBV3-1 (or the pseudogene TRBV3-2) and TRBJ1-2; the D gene is possibly TRBD1 (5 bases). V was clipped by 0 bases and J by 6 bases, with 11 bases between them. CDR3 size: 14 residues. The germline V gene encodes CDR1 LGHDT and CDR2 YNNKEL (reference sequence). CDR3 residues: CASSQDRQMHGYTF. The CDR3 DNA is TGTGCCAGCAGCCAAGATCGACAGATGCATGGCTACACCTTC.

This clone is a singleton in its sample. This chain connects TRBV5-1 to TRBJ1-4; D is perhaps TRBD1 (6 bases). V was shortened by 0 bases and J by 7 bases, with 13 bases between the two germline ends. The CDR3 is made up of 15 amino acids. Germline V CDR1 and CDR2: SGHRS, YFSETQ. The CDR3 nucleotides read TGCGCCAGCAGCTTGGGGTCCAGGGGTGGTGAAAAACTGTTTTTT. Translation gives CASSLGSRGGEKLFF. The whole variable domain, filled in from reference TRBV5-1 and TRBJ1-4, reads KAGVTQTPRYLIKTRGQQVTLSCSPISGHRSVSWYQQTPGQGLQFLFEYFSETQRNKGNFPGRFSGRQFSNSRSEMNVSTLELGDSALYLCASSLGSRGGEKLFFGSGTQLSVL.